This T cell receptor beta chain was recovered during a study of blood T cell repertoires in COVID-19. Study in general: T cells, B-cell-depleted T cells, or PBMCs provided the cDNA or gDNA that served as material.

Authors' methods: Using reference gene primer amplification, nucleated cell counts were estimated. The data were produced by immunoSEQ multiplex PCR, yet TCRdb's version contains in-frame clones alone and is incomplete. V and J calls and clone size follow that table, whereas D and trimming were derived from the DNA. The sample consists of around 170,000 clones, less than 90% of them appearing once. The cohort comprised adults aged 18 to 89 years residing in about two dozen US areas. Germline V gene sequence: CDR1 SEHNR, CDR2 FQNEAQ (reference sequence). This CDR3 comprises 16 residues. V dropped 4 bases and J dropped 7 bases, with 17 bases sitting between them.

This clonotype originated in a woman aged 50 to 65 who had recovered from COVID-19. V is TRBV7-9 and J is TRBJ1-6; TRBD1 is a possible D gene (6 bases). Specimen: PBMCs or T cells enriched from blood (not recorded which). CDR3: CASSSRQAIGNSPLHF. In DNA, the CDR3 is TGTGCCAGCAGCTCCAGACAGGCTATAGGGAATTCACCCCTCCACTTT.